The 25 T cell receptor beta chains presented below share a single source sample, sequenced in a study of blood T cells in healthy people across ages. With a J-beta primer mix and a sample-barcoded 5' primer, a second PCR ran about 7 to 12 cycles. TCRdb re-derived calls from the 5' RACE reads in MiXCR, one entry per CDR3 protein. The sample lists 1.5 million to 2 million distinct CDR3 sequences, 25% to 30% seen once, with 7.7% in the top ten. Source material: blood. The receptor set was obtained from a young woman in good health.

As DNA, the CDR3 is TGCAGTGCTAGAAATCCCCCGACAGGGGCGAAACCCTACGAGCAGTACTTC. It yields the protein CSARNPPTGAKPYEQYF. The chain combines TRBV20-1 with TRBJ2-7; 8 positions match TRBD1. The CDR3 spans 17 residues. Germline V CDR1 and CDR2: DFQATT, SNEGSKA (reference sequence). V lost 2 bases to trimming and J lost 2 bases; unmatched junction nucleotides: 14.

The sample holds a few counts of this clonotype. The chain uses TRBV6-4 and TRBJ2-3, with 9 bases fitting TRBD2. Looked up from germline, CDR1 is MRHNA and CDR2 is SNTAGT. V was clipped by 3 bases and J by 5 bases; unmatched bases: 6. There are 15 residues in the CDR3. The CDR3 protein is CASSDRGRAQDTQYF. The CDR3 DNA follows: TGTGCCAGCAGTGATCGCGGGAGGGCCCAAGATACGCAGTATTTT.

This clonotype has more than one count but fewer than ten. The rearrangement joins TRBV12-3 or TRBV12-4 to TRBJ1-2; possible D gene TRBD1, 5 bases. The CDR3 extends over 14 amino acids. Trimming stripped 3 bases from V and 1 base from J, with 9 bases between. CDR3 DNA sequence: TGTGCCAGCAGTTTTGCACAGGTTAACTATGGCTACACCTTC. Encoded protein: CASSFAQVNYGYTF.

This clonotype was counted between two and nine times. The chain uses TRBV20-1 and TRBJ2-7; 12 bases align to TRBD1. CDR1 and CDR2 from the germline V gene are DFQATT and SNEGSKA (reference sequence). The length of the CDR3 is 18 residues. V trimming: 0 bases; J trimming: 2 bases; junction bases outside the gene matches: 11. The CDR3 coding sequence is TGCAGTGCTAGAGAATCCGGGACAGGGGGCGCCGCCACCTACGAGCAGTACTTC. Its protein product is CSARESGTGGAATYEQYF.

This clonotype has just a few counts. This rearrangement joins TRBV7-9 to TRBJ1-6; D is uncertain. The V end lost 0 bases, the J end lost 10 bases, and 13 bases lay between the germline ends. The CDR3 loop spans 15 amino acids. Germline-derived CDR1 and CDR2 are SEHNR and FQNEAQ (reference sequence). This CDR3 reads CASSLAVEGWSPLHF. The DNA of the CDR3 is TGTGCCAGCAGCTTAGCGGTAGAGGGTTGGTCACCCCTCCACTTT.

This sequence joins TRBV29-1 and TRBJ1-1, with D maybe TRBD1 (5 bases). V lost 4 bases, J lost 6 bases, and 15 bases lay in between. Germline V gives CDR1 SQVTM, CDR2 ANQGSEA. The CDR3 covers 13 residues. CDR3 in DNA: TGCAGCGTTGCGGTCAGGGCCATTTCTGAAGCTTTCTTT. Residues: CSVAVRAISEAFF.

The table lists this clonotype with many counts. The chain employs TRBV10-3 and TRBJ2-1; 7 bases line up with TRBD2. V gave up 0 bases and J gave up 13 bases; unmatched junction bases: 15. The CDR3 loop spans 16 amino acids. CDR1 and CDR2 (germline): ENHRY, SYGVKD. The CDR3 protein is CAISESGRETSRSQFF. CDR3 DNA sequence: TGTGCCATCAGTGAGTCCGGCAGGGAGACTAGCCGGTCCCAGTTCTTC.

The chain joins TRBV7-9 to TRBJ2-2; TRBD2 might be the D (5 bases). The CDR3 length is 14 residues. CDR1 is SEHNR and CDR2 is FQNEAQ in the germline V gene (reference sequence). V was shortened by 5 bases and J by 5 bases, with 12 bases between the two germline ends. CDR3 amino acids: CASSAGLGTGELFF. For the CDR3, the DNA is TGTGCCAGCAGCGCCGGACTCGGAACCGGGGAGCTGTTTTTT.

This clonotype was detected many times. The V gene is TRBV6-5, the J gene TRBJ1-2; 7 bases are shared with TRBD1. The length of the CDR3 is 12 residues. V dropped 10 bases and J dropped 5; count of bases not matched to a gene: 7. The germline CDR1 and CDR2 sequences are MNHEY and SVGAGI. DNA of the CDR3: TGTGCCATCCAGACAGGGTATTATGGCTACACCTTC. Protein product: CAIQTGYYGYTF.

In DNA form, the CDR3 reads TGTGCCAGCAGTGCGCCCGCGAGTGGCTACACCTTC. It codes for CASSAPASGYTF. The chain uses TRBV2 and TRBJ1-2; D gene unclear. CDR1 is SNHLY, CDR2 FYNNEI, per germline. V lost 4 bases, J lost 7 bases, and 10 bases lay in between. There are 12 residues in the CDR3. Full variable domain (rest looked up from reference TRBV2 and TRBJ1-2): EPEVTQTPSHQVTQMGQEVILRCVPISNHLYFYWYRQILGQKVEFLVSFYNNEISEKSEIFDDQFSVERPDGSNFTLKIRSTKLEDSAMYFCASSAPASGYTFGSGTRLTVV.

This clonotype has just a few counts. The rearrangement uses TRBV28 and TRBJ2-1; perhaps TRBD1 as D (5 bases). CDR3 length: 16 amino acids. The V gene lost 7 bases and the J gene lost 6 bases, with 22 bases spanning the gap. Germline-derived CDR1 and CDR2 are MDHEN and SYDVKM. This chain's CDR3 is CASTSPLTGWFNEQFF. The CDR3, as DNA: TGTGCCAGCACCTCCCCCCTAACAGGTTGGTTCAATGAGCAGTTCTTC.

In nucleotides, the CDR3 is TGTGCCAGCAGCGTAGGAGGAGGGTATGGCTACAATGAGCAGTTCTTC. Its protein product is CASSVGGGYGYNEQFF. V and J are TRBV9 and TRBJ2-1; a possible D gene is TRBD2 (6 bases). The CDR3 spans 16 residues. Trimming shortened V by 0 bases and J by 3 bases, and 13 bases separated the two germline ends. The germline CDR1 and CDR2 sequences are SGDLS and YYNGEE. The full variable domain, its missing parts supplied by reference TRBV9 and TRBJ2-1, is DSGVTQTPKHLITATGQRVTLRCSPRSGDLSVYWYQQSLDQGLQFLIQYYNGEERAKGNILERFSAQQFPDLHSELNLSSLELGDSALYFCASSVGGGYGYNEQFFGPGTRLTVL.

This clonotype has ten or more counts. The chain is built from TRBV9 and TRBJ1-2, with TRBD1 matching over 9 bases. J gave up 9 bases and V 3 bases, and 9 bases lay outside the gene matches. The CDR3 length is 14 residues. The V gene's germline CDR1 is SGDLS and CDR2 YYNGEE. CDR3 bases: TGTGCCAGCAGCGCCCAGGGACAGGGTACCAGCTACACCTTC. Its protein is CASSAQGQGTSYTF.

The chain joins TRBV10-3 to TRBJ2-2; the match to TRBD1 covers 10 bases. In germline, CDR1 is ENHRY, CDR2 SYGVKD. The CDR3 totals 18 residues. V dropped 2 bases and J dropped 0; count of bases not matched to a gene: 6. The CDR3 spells CAISEPMGTGANTGELFF. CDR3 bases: TGTGCCATCAGTGAGCCGATGGGGACAGGGGCGAACACCGGGGAGCTGTTTTTT.

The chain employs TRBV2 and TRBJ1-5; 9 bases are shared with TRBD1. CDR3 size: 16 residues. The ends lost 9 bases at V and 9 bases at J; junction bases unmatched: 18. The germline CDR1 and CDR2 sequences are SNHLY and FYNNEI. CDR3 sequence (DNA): TGTGCCAGTAAAACCGGGACAGGGCTCCGAGACGCGCCCCAGCATTTT. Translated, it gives CASKTGTGLRDAPQHF.

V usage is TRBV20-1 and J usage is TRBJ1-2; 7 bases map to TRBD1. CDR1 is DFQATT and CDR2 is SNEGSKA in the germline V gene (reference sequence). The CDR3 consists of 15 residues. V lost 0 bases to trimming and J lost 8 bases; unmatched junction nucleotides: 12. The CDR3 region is CSARDGLGGGRGYTF. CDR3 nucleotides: TGCAGTGCTAGAGATGGCCTAGGAGGGGGCCGAGGCTACACCTTC.

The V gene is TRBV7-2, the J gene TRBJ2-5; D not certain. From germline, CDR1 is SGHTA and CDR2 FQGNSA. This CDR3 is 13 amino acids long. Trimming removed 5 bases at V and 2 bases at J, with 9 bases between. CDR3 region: CASSRSEQETQYF. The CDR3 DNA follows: TGTGCCAGCAGCCGAAGCGAGCAAGAGACCCAGTACTTC.

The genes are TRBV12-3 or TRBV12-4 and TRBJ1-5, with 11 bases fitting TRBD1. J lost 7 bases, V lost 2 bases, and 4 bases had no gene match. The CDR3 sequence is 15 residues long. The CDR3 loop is CASSLWTGGEQPQHF. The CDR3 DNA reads TGTGCCAGCAGTTTATGGACAGGGGGCGAGCAGCCCCAGCATTTT.

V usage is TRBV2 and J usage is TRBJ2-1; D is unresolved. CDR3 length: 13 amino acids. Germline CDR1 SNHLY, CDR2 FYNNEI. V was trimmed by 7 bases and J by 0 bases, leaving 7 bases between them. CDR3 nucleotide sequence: TGTGCCAGCAACCTCCTCTCCTACAATGAGCAGTTCTTC. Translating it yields CASNLLSYNEQFF.

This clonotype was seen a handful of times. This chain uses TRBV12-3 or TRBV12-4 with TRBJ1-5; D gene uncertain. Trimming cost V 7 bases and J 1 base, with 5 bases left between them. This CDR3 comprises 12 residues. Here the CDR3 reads CASKSSNQPQHF. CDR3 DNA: TGTGCCAGCAAGTCGAGCAATCAGCCCCAGCATTTT.

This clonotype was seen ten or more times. The CDR3 is CASSSVRGLAGDEQYF. Written as DNA, the CDR3 is TGTGCCAGCAGCTCGGTTAGGGGGCTAGCGGGGGATGAGCAGTACTTC. The gene calls are TRBV7-2 and TRBJ2-7, with 10 bases lining up with TRBD2. V lost 4 bases to trimming and J lost 7 bases; unmatched junction nucleotides: 13. Germline V gives CDR1 SGHTA, CDR2 FQGNSA. The CDR3 totals 16 residues.

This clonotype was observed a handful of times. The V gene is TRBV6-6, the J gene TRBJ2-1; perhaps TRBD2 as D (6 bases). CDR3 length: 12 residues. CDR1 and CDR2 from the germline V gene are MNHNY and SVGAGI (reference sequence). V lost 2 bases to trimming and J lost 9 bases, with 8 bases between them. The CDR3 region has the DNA TGTGCCAGCAGTTACGCCGGGGGTGAGCAGTTCTTC. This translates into CASSYAGGEQFF.

CDR3 amino acids: CASSLDGQGRVSSYEQYF. CDR3 bases: TGCGCCAGCAGCTTGGACGGACAGGGTAGGGTAAGCTCCTACGAGCAGTACTTC. The genes are TRBV5-1 and TRBJ2-7, with 8 positions matching TRBD1. CDR3 length equals 18 residues. CDR1 is SGHRS and CDR2 is YFSETQ in the germline V gene. The junction had 11 bases not matched to a gene; V was cut back by 0 bases and J by 0 bases.

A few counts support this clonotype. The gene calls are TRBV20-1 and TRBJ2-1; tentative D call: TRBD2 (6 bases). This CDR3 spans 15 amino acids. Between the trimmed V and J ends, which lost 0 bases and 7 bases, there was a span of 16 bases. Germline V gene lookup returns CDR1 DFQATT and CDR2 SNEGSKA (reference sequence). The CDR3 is CSARDTGTYLNEQFF. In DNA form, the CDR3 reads TGCAGTGCTAGAGATACGGGGACTTACCTGAATGAGCAGTTCTTC.

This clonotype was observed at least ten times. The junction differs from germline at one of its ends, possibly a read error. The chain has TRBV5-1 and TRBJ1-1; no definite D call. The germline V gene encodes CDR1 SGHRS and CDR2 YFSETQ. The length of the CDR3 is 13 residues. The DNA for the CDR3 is TGTGCCAGCAGCTTAGTGATGAACACTGAAGCTTTCTTT. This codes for CASSLVMNTEAFF.